This T cell receptor beta chain was captured by sequencing in a study of regulatory T cells in long-lasting Graves disease. The CDR3 extends over 15 amino acids. The germline CDR1 and CDR2 sequences are SGHTA and FQGTGA. Time point reported: persistent/refractory GD, antithyroid drugs over 5 years with positive TRAb. PBMC RNA served as the TCR library source. A word on this clonotype: Its antigen is unidentified. A junction end diverges from the germline sequence, so it may reflect a read error.

CDR3 regions were amplified by Arm-PCR using iRepertoire HTBI primers to build TCR beta libraries. TCRdb re-analysed the multiplex PCR reads in MiXCR, keeping a single row per CDR3 protein. This sample has around 500,000 distinct CDR3 sequences, with more than 20% found just once. Overall study results and limits: Persistent disease was associated with favored TRBV28 usage and with favored use of TRBJ1-2 and TRBJ2-5.

This TCR was recovered from a female donor with Graves disease. The specimen comprised peripheral blood mononuclear cells (PBMCs), sampled when the disease was refractory, from a patient treated with antithyroid drugs. This chain links TRBV7-3 with TRBJ2-1, with D hard to call. The CDR3, as DNA: TGTGCCAGCAGCCGATCAACGGCAATCGACAATGAGCAGCTCTTC. Translating it yields CASSRSTAIDNEQLF.